Below are 28 T cell receptor beta chains sequenced from a single sample in a study of technical replicates of blood from several donors. The protocol was immunoSEQ multiplex PCR, while the TCRdb copy is restricted to in-frame clones and leaves out a portion. This sample yields about 70,000 clones, of which roughly 96% are seen a single time; roughly 0.19% belongs to the top ten. Sequencing was done on a sample of T cells isolated from PBMCs. These receptors all stem from a human donor in good health.

The chain is built from TRBV27 and TRBJ2-1; TRBD2 matches 12 bases. In germline, CDR1 is MNHEY, CDR2 SMNVEV (reference sequence). The CDR3 is 17 residues long. Trimming at V came to 0 bases and at J to 0 bases, leaving 0 bases not matched to a gene. CDR3 DNA sequence: TGTGCCAGCAGTTTATCGACTAGCGGGAGCTCCTACAATGAGCAGTTCTTC. Protein product: CASSLSTSGSSYNEQFF.

The rearrangement joins TRBV2 to TRBJ1-3, with D possibly TRBD1 on 5 matching bases. Germline assignment: CDR1 SNHLY and CDR2 FYNNEI. Trimming left V 8 bases short and J 0 bases short, with 17 bases between. The CDR3 is made up of 16 amino acids. The CDR3: CASGTSITTSGNTIYF. The CDR3 coding sequence is TGTGCCAGCGGGACTTCAATCACTACCTCTGGAAACACCATATATTTT. The whole variable domain, filled in from reference TRBV2 and TRBJ1-3, reads EPEVTQTPSHQVTQMGQEVILRCVPISNHLYFYWYRQILGQKVEFLVSFYNNEISEKSEIFDDQFSVERPDGSNFTLKIRSTKLEDSAMYFCASGTSITTSGNTIYFGEGSWLTVV.

This chain joins TRBV6-5 and TRBJ2-6; D is undetermined. Trimming took 5 bases from V and 2 from J, leaving 10 bases between them. The germline V gene has CDR1 MNHEY and CDR2 SVGAGI. The CDR3 has 15 amino acids. CDR3 protein: CASSRPSPGANVLTF. The CDR3 DNA is TGTGCCAGCAGTCGCCCGAGCCCTGGGGCCAACGTCCTGACTTTC.

The chain couples TRBV12-5 to TRBJ2-1; D is ambiguous. Trimming removed 3 bases from V and 5 bases from J, with 8 bases in between. In germline, CDR1 is LGHNT, CDR2 FRNRAP. This CDR3 has 13 residues. The CDR3 region is CASGLDNHNEQFF. The CDR3 DNA reads TGTGCTAGTGGTTTAGACAATCACAATGAGCAGTTCTTC.

V usage is TRBV11-3 and J usage is TRBJ2-1; TRBD2 aligns across 11 bases. The CDR3 runs 15 residues. The germline V gene encodes CDR1 SGHNT and CDR2 YENEEA. Trimming at V came to 5 bases and at J to 3 bases, leaving 3 bases not matched to a gene. CDR3 sequence reads: CASSLLAGGYNEQFF. Written as DNA, the CDR3 is TGTGCCAGCAGCCTCCTAGCGGGAGGCTACAATGAGCAGTTCTTC. Combining the CDR3 with reference TRBV11-3 and TRBJ2-1 gives the whole variable domain EAGVVQSPRYKIIEKKQPVAFWCNPISGHNTLYWYLQNLGQGPELLIRYENEEAVDDSQLPKDRFSAERLKGVDSTLKIQPAELGDSAVYLCASSLLAGGYNEQFFGPGTRLTVL.

The chain uses TRBV19 and TRBJ2-1; 7 bases line up with TRBD2. The J segment lost 4 bases and the V segment lost 7 bases, leaving 4 bases of the junction unmatched. The CDR3 spans 13 residues. The V gene's germline CDR1 is LNHDA and CDR2 SQIVND (reference sequence). The CDR3 DNA reads TGTGCCAGTAAGCTAGCGGCATACAATGAGCAGTTCTTC. It specifies CASKLAAYNEQFF.

V usage is TRBV2 and J usage is TRBJ1-1; D gene unclear. The ends were cut back, 2 bases at V and 0 bases at J, with 16 bases in the middle. CDR3 size: 17 residues. Germline-derived CDR1 and CDR2 are SNHLY and FYNNEI. CDR3 sequence (DNA): TGTGCCAGCAGTGAAAATCTTCCCCGGAGGGTGAACACTGAAGCTTTCTTT. Translation gives CASSENLPRRVNTEAFF.

The gene calls are TRBV6-5 and TRBJ2-1; 9 bases match TRBD2. CDR3 length equals 15 residues. With V trimmed by 6 bases and J by 1 base, 4 bases remained unmatched. The germline gives CDR1 MNHEY, CDR2 SVGAGI. The CDR3 is CASRESGGSYNEQFF. The CDR3 DNA is TGTGCCAGCAGGGAGAGCGGGGGGTCCTACAATGAGCAGTTCTTC.

The V gene is TRBV2, the J gene TRBJ2-2; 10 bases match TRBD2. CDR1 is SNHLY and CDR2 is FYNNEI in the germline V gene. CDR3 length: 17 residues. J was trimmed by 6 bases and V by 7 bases; bases with no gene match: 14. The chain's CDR3 is CASKTLAGVGVAGELFF. The CDR3 bases are TGTGCCAGCAAGACGCTAGCGGGAGTGGGGGTGGCCGGGGAGCTGTTTTTT. Drawing the rest from reference TRBV2 and TRBJ2-2, the complete variable domain is EPEVTQTPSHQVTQMGQEVILRCVPISNHLYFYWYRQILGQKVEFLVSFYNNEISEKSEIFDDQFSVERPDGSNFTLKIRSTKLEDSAMYFCASKTLAGVGVAGELFFGEGSRLTVL.

V gene TRBV12-5 combines with J gene TRBJ2-5, with D possibly being TRBD2 (6 bases). Germline V gives CDR1 LGHNT, CDR2 FRNRAP. This CDR3 comprises 15 residues. Between the trimmed V and J ends, which lost 5 bases and 5 bases, there was a span of 18 bases. For the CDR3, the DNA is TGTGCTAGTGGTCTGGAGGCCAGCGGGTACGAGACCCAGTACTTC. Translating it yields CASGLEASGYETQYF.

V and J are TRBV5-1 and TRBJ1-2; D may be TRBD1 (6 bases). CDR3 length: 13 amino acids. CDR1 is SGHRS and CDR2 is YFSETQ in the germline V gene. Trimming left V 2 bases short and J 3 bases short, with 8 bases between. The CDR3: CASSLGQHYGYTF. CDR3 nucleotides: TGCGCCAGCAGCTTAGGACAGCACTATGGCTACACCTTC.

J is TRBJ2-1 and V is TRBV5-4; TRBD2 might be the D (6 bases). Germline V gene sequence: CDR1 SGHNT, CDR2 YYREEE (reference sequence). This CDR3 is built from 15 residues. V shed 3 bases and J shed 7 bases, with 17 bases lying between them. The DNA for the CDR3 is TGTGCCAGCAGCTCCCGGGCTCAGAGCGGGAATGAGCAGTTCTTC. It encodes CASSSRAQSGNEQFF.

The V call is TRBV28, the J call TRBJ2-2; the D gene is possibly TRBD1 (6 bases). The CDR3 has 15 residues. V lost 5 bases to trimming and J lost 3 bases, with 13 bases between them. Germline CDR1 and CDR2: MDHEN and SYDVKM. The CDR3 loop is CASSLGQLDTGELFF. CDR3 coding DNA: TGTGCCAGCAGTCTTGGACAGCTAGACACCGGGGAGCTGTTTTTT. The variable domain in full, completed from reference TRBV28 and TRBJ2-2, reads DVKVTQSSRYLVKRTGEKVFLECVQDMDHENMFWYRQDPGLGLRLIYFSYDVKMKEKGDIPEGYSVSREKKERFSLILESASTNQTSMYLCASSLGQLDTGELFFGEGSRLTVL.

The chain is built from TRBV4-2 and TRBJ2-7; D is perhaps TRBD1 (5 bases). The CDR3 totals 12 residues. The V end lost 5 bases, the J end lost 7 bases, and 12 bases lay between the germline ends. Looked up from germline, CDR1 is LGHNA and CDR2 is YNFKEQ. The CDR3 is CASSYLTDEQYF. CDR3 DNA sequence: TGTGCCAGCAGCTATCTGACAGATGAGCAGTACTTC.

V is TRBV11-3 and J is TRBJ1-4; D may be TRBD1 (5 bases). CDR3 length equals 15 residues. The germline V gene has CDR1 SGHNT and CDR2 YENEEA. V lost 5 bases and J 4 bases, leaving 14 bases between the germline ends. The CDR3 here is CASSPSGRGNEKLFF. CDR3 nucleotide sequence: TGTGCCAGCAGCCCTAGTGGGAGGGGTAATGAAAAACTGTTTTTT.

The chain is built from TRBV5-6 and TRBJ2-7; 8 nucleotides align to TRBD2. The CDR3 has 12 amino acids. Germline V gene sequence: CDR1 SGHDT, CDR2 YYEEEE. The trim removed 4 bases at V and 7 bases at J, leaving 4 bases unmatched. The CDR3 here is CASSARGGEQYF. CDR3 coding DNA: TGTGCCAGCAGCGCACGGGGGGGGGAGCAGTACTTC.

V gene TRBV6-5 combines with J gene TRBJ2-7; 7 bases map to TRBD1. The CDR3 length is 15 residues. With V trimmed by 5 bases and J by 6 bases, 13 bases remained unmatched. Germline V lookup: CDR1 MNHEY, CDR2 SVGAGI. The CDR3 DNA reads TGTGCCAGCAGTCGATTAACCCACAGGGGAAGCGAGCAGTACTTC. It translates to CASSRLTHRGSEQYF.

This clone was counted only a few times. V gene TRBV19 combines with J gene TRBJ2-3; D not resolved. The germline gives CDR1 LNHDA, CDR2 SQIVND (reference sequence). V dropped 3 bases and J dropped 0 bases, with 10 bases sitting between them. The CDR3 spans 15 residues. The CDR3 spells CASSINLVSTDTQYF. The CDR3 nucleotides read TGTGCCAGTAGTATTAATCTTGTTAGCACAGATACGCAGTATTTT.

The rearrangement joins TRBV11-1 to TRBJ1-1; the match to TRBD1 covers 9 bases. Trimming took 0 bases from V and 1 from J; bases not matched to a gene: 12. Germline V gene sequence: CDR1 SGHAT, CDR2 FQDESV (reference sequence). This CDR3 is built from 19 residues. Here the CDR3 reads CASSLAPPDRGLPNTEAFF. DNA for the CDR3: TGTGCCAGCAGCTTAGCGCCTCCGGACAGGGGTTTACCGAACACTGAAGCTTTCTTT.

V and J are TRBV15 and TRBJ2-7; 12 bases agree with TRBD2. CDR1 LNHNV and CDR2 YYDKDF come from the germline V gene (reference sequence). V lost 2 bases and J lost 3; bases outside the gene matches: 5. There are 16 residues in the CDR3. The CDR3 bases are TGTGCCACCAGCAGAATAACTAGCGGGGGGCTCTACGAGCAGTACTTC. It yields the protein CATSRITSGGLYEQYF.

V is TRBV14 and J is TRBJ2-5; tentatively, D is TRBD2 (7 bases). Trimming took 0 bases from V and 5 from J, leaving 10 bases between them. Germline CDR1 SGHDN, CDR2 FVKESK. The CDR3 runs 14 residues. CDR3: CASSQDRGGETQYF. CDR3 in DNA: TGTGCCAGCAGCCAAGACAGGGGAGGGGAGACCCAGTACTTC. The full variable domain, in which reference TRBV14 and TRBJ2-5 provide the parts outside the CDR3, is EAGVTQFPSHSVIEKGQTVTLRCDPISGHDNLYWYRRVMGKEIKFLLHFVKESKQDESGMPNNRFLAERTGGTYSTLKVQPAELEDSGVYFCASSQDRGGETQYFGPGTRLLVL.

The chain combines TRBV7-9 with TRBJ2-7; the match to TRBD2 covers 12 bases. The germline V gene encodes CDR1 SEHNR and CDR2 FQNEAQ (reference sequence). The CDR3 is made up of 15 amino acids. V was pared by 3 bases and J by 4 bases, with 4 bases of the junction left unmatched. CDR3 region: CASSFAGTSGYEQYF. In DNA form, the CDR3 reads TGTGCCAGCAGCTTTGCTGGGACTAGCGGGTACGAGCAGTACTTC.

The chain employs TRBV7-8 and TRBJ2-7; TRBD1 matches 7 bases. The V segment lost 3 bases and the J segment 3 bases; nucleotides outside the gene matches: 5. This CDR3 is 14 amino acids long. Per germline, CDR1 SGHVS and CDR2 FQNEAQ. CDR3 in amino acids: CASSLYRGFYEQYF. In DNA form, the CDR3 reads TGTGCCAGCAGCTTGTACAGGGGATTCTACGAGCAGTACTTC.

The V and J genes are TRBV28 and TRBJ2-3; perhaps TRBD2 as D (6 bases). Germline V gene sequence: CDR1 MDHEN, CDR2 SYDVKM. V shed 5 bases and J shed 6 bases, with 18 bases lying between them. The CDR3 sequence is 15 residues long. The CDR3 sequence is CASSHSSGVMDTQYF. The DNA for the CDR3 is TGTGCCAGCAGTCACAGCTCGGGAGTAATGGATACGCAGTATTTT.

This rearrangement joins TRBV5-1 to TRBJ2-7; 8 bases fit TRBD2. The CDR3 has 16 residues. CDR1 is SGHRS and CDR2 is YFSETQ in the germline V gene. V lost 4 bases to trimming and J lost 1 base; unmatched junction nucleotides: 10. The DNA for the CDR3 is TGCGCCAGCAGCCCCGATCCGGGGGGGACGTCCTACGAGCAGTACTTC. Protein: CASSPDPGGTSYEQYF.

The CDR3 is CASSPNRGLQSGANVLTF. CDR3 sequence (DNA): TGTGCCAGCTCACCAAACAGGGGGCTCCAATCTGGGGCCAACGTCCTGACTTTC. This chain connects TRBV18 to TRBJ2-6, with 9 nucleotides matching TRBD1. The V and J ends lost 2 bases and 1 base, in that order; junction bases with no gene match: 6. This CDR3 is 18 amino acids long. Looked up from germline, CDR1 is KGHSH and CDR2 is LQKENI. The entire variable domain, with the rest obtained from reference TRBV18 and TRBJ2-6, is as follows: NAGVMQNPRHLVRRRGQEARLRCSPMKGHSHVYWYRQLPEEGLKFMVYLQKENIIDESGMPKERFSAEFPKEGPSILRIQQVVRGDSAAYFCASSPNRGLQSGANVLTFGAGSRLTVL.

J is TRBJ2-7 and V is TRBV28; D might be TRBD2 (5 bases). The V end was cut by 2 bases, the J end by 2 bases, with 16 bases between. There are 16 residues in the CDR3. Germline V gene sequence: CDR1 MDHEN, CDR2 SYDVKM. Here the CDR3 DNA reads TGTGCCAGCAGTTTACCTCCCAAAGACGGGACCTACGAGCAGTACTTC. This codes for CASSLPPKDGTYEQYF.

This clone was detected only once. The rearrangement uses TRBV6-1 and TRBJ2-7; possibly TRBD1 for D (6 bases). The CDR3 covers 11 residues. Trimming took off 8 bases at V and 5 bases at J, with 10 bases between the two ends. Germline CDR1 and CDR2: MNHNS and SASEGT. The CDR3 DNA is TGTGCCAGCGGACAGTCCCACGAGCAGTACTTC. It codes for CASGQSHEQYF.